These 13 T cell receptor beta chains were all obtained from the same sample, sequenced in a study of blood T cell repertoires in COVID-19. TCRdb's table, derived via immunoSEQ multiplex PCR, lists solely in-frame clones and lacks some. The data hold 25,000 to 30,000 clones, with 90% observed a single time. Sequencing was performed on peripheral blood. All receptors come from a man aged 70 or older with active or convalescent COVID-19.

The chain has TRBV2 and TRBJ2-5, with TRBD1 matching over 8 bases. V lost 4 bases and J lost 5; bases outside the gene matches: 3. Per germline, CDR1 SNHLY and CDR2 FYNNEI. The CDR3 runs 13 residues. In DNA, the CDR3 is TGTGCCAGCAGTGCCAGGGGGCAGGAGACCCAGTACTTC. Its translation: CASSARGQETQYF.

The chain couples TRBV7-9 to TRBJ2-7; unclear D gene. Trimming shortened V by 5 bases and J by 4 bases, and 12 bases separated the two germline ends. The germline V gene has CDR1 SEHNR and CDR2 FQNEAQ (reference sequence). CDR3 length: 13 residues. DNA for the CDR3: TGTGCCAGCAGCCCCTCCTTAGCTTACGAGCAGTACTTC. It encodes CASSPSLAYEQYF.

This clone was seen a single time. CDR3 residues: CASSPPGYEQYF. CDR3 in DNA: TGTGCCAGCAGCCCCCCGGGCTACGAGCAGTACTTC. The rearrangement uses TRBV9 and TRBJ2-7; no clear D. V gave up 4 bases and J gave up 3 bases, with 8 bases separating them. In germline, CDR1 is SGDLS, CDR2 YYNGEE. The CDR3 totals 12 residues. Filled out from reference TRBV9 and TRBJ2-7, the complete variable domain reads DSGVTQTPKHLITATGQRVTLRCSPRSGDLSVYWYQQSLDQGLQFLIQYYNGEERAKGNILERFSAQQFPDLHSELNLSSLELGDSALYFCASSPPGYEQYFGPGTRLTVT.

The sample holds one count of this clone. The chain couples TRBV7-9 to TRBJ2-5, with 12 bases identical to TRBD2. Germline V gene lookup returns CDR1 SEHNR and CDR2 FQNEAQ (reference sequence). The CDR3 sequence is 15 residues long. The J segment lost 1 base and the V segment lost 5 bases, leaving 2 bases of the junction unmatched. The DNA of the CDR3 is TGTGCCAGCAGCCCGGGACTAGCGGGCCAAGAGACCCAGTACTTC. Its protein product is CASSPGLAGQETQYF.

A single count supports this clone. V usage is TRBV27 and J usage is TRBJ1-2; 9 positions match TRBD1. With V trimmed by 10 bases and J by 5 bases, 8 bases remained unmatched. The CDR3 contains 13 residues. The germline V gene encodes CDR1 MNHEY and CDR2 SMNVEV (reference sequence). Here the CDR3 reads CATRDRVSYGYTF. For the CDR3, the DNA is TGTGCCACCAGGGACAGGGTCTCATATGGCTACACCTTC.

The chain joins TRBV11-1 to TRBJ2-7; D possibly corresponds to TRBD2 (6 bases). The V gene's germline CDR1 is SGHAT and CDR2 FQDESV (reference sequence). The V end lost 5 bases, the J end lost 9 bases, and 20 bases lay between the germline ends. This CDR3 spans 14 amino acids. The CDR3 here is CASSPPGATLGQYF. In nucleotides, the CDR3 is TGTGCCAGCAGCCCGCCGGGAGCCACCCTCGGGCAGTACTTC.

This clone was counted a single time. The chain links TRBV10-3 to TRBJ1-1; D call uncertain. CDR3 size: 12 residues. Germline V CDR1 and CDR2: ENHRY, SYGVKD. V lost 2 bases to trimming and J lost 10 bases, with 11 bases between them. The CDR3 region has the DNA TGTGCCATCAGTGAGGGGATGGCGGGAGCTTTCTTT. As protein: CAISEGMAGAFF.

The rearrangement links TRBV27 to TRBJ1-2; the match to TRBD1 covers 8 bases. Germline CDR1 reads MNHEY; CDR2 reads SMNVEV (reference sequence). Trimming at V came to 6 bases and at J to 4 bases, leaving 4 bases not matched to a gene. This CDR3 is 13 amino acids long. In DNA form, the CDR3 reads TGTGCCAGCAGACAAGGACAGGGCTATGGCTACACCTTC. This translates into CASRQGQGYGYTF.

The V gene is TRBV5-1, the J gene TRBJ2-5; 10 bases fit TRBD1. Germline lookup yields CDR1 SGHRS and CDR2 YFSETQ. The CDR3 contains 17 residues. V trimming: 0 bases; J trimming: 2 bases; junction bases outside the gene matches: 7. The CDR3 DNA is TGCGCCAGCAGCTTGGGACAGGGGGCAACAGCGCAAGAGACCCAGTACTTC. Amino acid sequence: CASSLGQGATAQETQYF.

J is TRBJ1-2 and V is TRBV6-2 or TRBV6-3; 7 bases agree with TRBD1. V dropped 2 bases and J dropped 4; count of bases not matched to a gene: 7. This CDR3 is 15 amino acids long. Germline assignment: CDR1 MNHEY and CDR2 SVGEGT. The CDR3 nucleotides read TGTGCCAGCAGTTACACCCGACAGGGAGTCTATGGCTACACCTTC. It translates to CASSYTRQGVYGYTF.

The V and J genes are TRBV29-1 and TRBJ1-2; D remains unclear. The CDR3 contains 13 residues. V lost 4 bases to trimming and J lost 3 bases, with 12 bases between them. CDR1 and CDR2 from the germline V gene are SQVTM and ANQGSEA. The CDR3 spells CSVGAARDYGYTF. In nucleotides, the CDR3 is TGCAGCGTTGGGGCTGCGAGAGACTATGGCTACACCTTC.

The CDR3 here is CASSSSGSYNEQFF. CDR3 DNA: TGTGCCAGCAGCTCCTCGGGGTCCTACAATGAGCAGTTCTTC. V gene TRBV9 combines with J gene TRBJ2-1; TRBD2 might be the D (5 bases). CDR3 length: 14 amino acids. The germline V gene has CDR1 SGDLS and CDR2 YYNGEE. V gave up 4 bases and J gave up 1 base, with 9 bases separating them.

The chain is built from TRBV6-6 and TRBJ2-7; D gene unclear. Per germline, CDR1 MNHNY and CDR2 SVGAGI (reference sequence). With 5 bases removed from V and 4 bases from J, the gap between germline ends came to 15 bases. The CDR3 contains 14 residues. The CDR3 sequence is CASSPVPAIYEQYF. The DNA of the CDR3 is TGTGCCAGCAGTCCGGTCCCCGCCATATACGAGCAGTACTTC.